The present T cell receptor (beta chain) was sequenced within a study of CXCR3-negative and CXCR3-positive naive CD8 T cells. This CDR3 region has 13 residues. The CD45RO-CCR7+CD27+CD95- phenotype denoted naive CD8+ T cells. The libraries of TRB cDNA were constructed through 5' RACE using UMI labels. TCRdb re-called the 5' RACE reads; every CDR3 protein appears as one record, without DNA. This table lists about 62,000 distinct CDR3 sequences. The clonotype was recovered from a human donor in good health. Some clones in this sample may be carry-over from other donors' samples. The sequenced material came from naive CXCR3- CD8+ T cells from blood. Subset indicated: CD45RO-CCR7+CD27+CD95- naive CD8+ T cells lacking CXCR3 (TNR3-). The chain combines TRBV21-1 with TRBJ2-1; TCRdb's D call of TRBD1 is untestable without DNA. TRBV21-1 is tagged as a pseudogene. This chain's CDR3 is CASSKELGTLLFF.